A single sample gave rise to the 3 T cell receptor beta chains below, sequenced in a study of human T cells and chemical hapten exposure. Noted time point: patch test 1, 2 weeks after DPC sensitization. Treatment here: therapeutic diphenylcyclopropenone sensitization with weekly scalp DPC. Using its own MiXCR run on the RACE reads, TCRdb lists one record per CDR3 protein. The sample includes approximately 82,000 distinct CDR3 sequences, over 9.5% of them seen just once. The sample was whole blood, taken in connection with sensitization to the hapten diphenylcyclopropenone (DPC). These receptors all come from a man aged 40-55 years with alopecia areata. Some clones in this sample may be carry-over from other donors' samples.

This clonotype was picked up a small number of times. This chain uses TRBV9 with TRBJ2-1, with 11 positions matching TRBD2. Trimming cost V 1 base and J 3 bases; bases outside gene matches: 3. There are 16 residues in the CDR3. Germline V CDR1 and CDR2: SGDLS, YYNGEE. CDR3 bases: TGTGCCAGCAGCGTAAGGGGGACTAGCGGCTACAATGAGCAGTTCTTC. Translation gives CASSVRGTSGYNEQFF. Full variable domain (missing parts from reference TRBV9 and TRBJ2-1): DSGVTQTPKHLITATGQRVTLRCSPRSGDLSVYWYQQSLDQGLQFLIQYYNGEERAKGNILERFSAQQFPDLHSELNLSSLELGDSALYFCASSVRGTSGYNEQFFGPGTRLTVL.

The chain employs TRBV6-5 and TRBJ2-1; TRBD2 aligns across 7 bases. Germline V CDR1 and CDR2: MNHEY, SVGAGI. There are 14 residues in the CDR3. The J segment lost 2 bases and the V segment lost 8 bases, leaving 6 bases of the junction unmatched. Here the CDR3 reads CASGVSGPYNEQFF. The CDR3 DNA follows: TGTGCCAGCGGGGTTAGCGGGCCCTACAATGAGCAGTTCTTC.

The CDR3 protein is CASSPGTGFDEQYF. The CDR3 DNA reads TGTGCCAGCAGCCCCGGGACGGGGTTCGACGAGCAGTACTTC. The chain recombines TRBV7-9 with TRBJ2-7; D tentatively fits TRBD1 or TRBD2 (5 bases each). Trimming cost V 5 bases and J 5 bases, with 16 bases left between them. Germline V CDR1 and CDR2: SEHNR, FQNEAQ (reference sequence). The CDR3 has 14 residues.